This TCR beta chain was observed in a study of blood T cell repertoires in COVID-19. Looked up from germline, CDR1 is SEHNR and CDR2 is FQNEAQ (reference sequence). This CDR3 has 16 amino acids. Trimming removed 5 bases from V and 0 bases from J, with 14 bases in between. Per the authors' pipeline: Researchers report that nucleated cell counts were estimated from reference gene primer amplification. Here immunoSEQ multiplex PCR was the method, and the copy in TCRdb shows in-frame clones only, minus some. V and J calls and clone size follow that table, whereas D and trimming were derived from the DNA. The table records over 150,000 clones, 85% to 90% of them present only once.

This TCR was sampled from a woman aged 65 to 85 with COVID-19, enrolled during active disease. Sequenced: peripheral blood. The V gene is TRBV7-9, the J gene TRBJ1-3; no clear D gene. The DNA of the CDR3 is TGTGCCAGCAGCCCAACGGGGTTTAGCTCTGGAAACACCATATATTTT. As protein: CASSPTGFSSGNTIYF.